This T cell receptor (beta chain) was profiled in a study of T cells in Graves' hyperthyroidism and ophthalmopathy. Study-wide points: Ophthalmopathy, as predicted by the model, came a median 6.5 months after the prediction.

Comments on this clonotype: The target antigen is unknown.

The ends were cut back, 2 bases at V and 6 bases at J, with 27 bases in the middle. The CDR3 contains 18 residues. Per the germline V gene, CDR1 is SGDLS and CDR2 is YYNGEE. It was RNA transcripts that yielded the amplified TCR beta CDR3 regions. During a first-round RT-PCR of the TCR CDR3, the HTBI primer set was used. From the multiplex PCR reads, TCRdb called clonotypes with MiXCR, one entry per CDR3 protein. Of fewer than 650,000 distinct CDR3 sequences in the sample, approximately 15% were seen once. Clinical symptoms, serum thyroxine and TRAb, thyroid ultrasound and orbital computed tomography together formed the diagnostic basis. Source material for PBMCs was roughly 10 ml fresh peripheral blood.

Sequencing was carried out using blood. This TCR was recovered from a woman aged 18-30 years with Graves' ophthalmopathy. V usage is TRBV9 and J usage is TRBJ2-7; D possibly uses TRBD1 or TRBD2 (5 bases each). CDR3 amino acids: CASSVGPAGPSGSLEQYF. For the CDR3, the DNA is TGTGCCAGCAGCGTCGGCCCGGCAGGGCCATCGGGAAGTCTCGAGCAGTACTTC.